A single sample is the source of the 14 T cell receptor beta chains below, sequenced in a study of technical replicates of blood from a handful of donors. TCRdb's table, derived via immunoSEQ multiplex PCR, lists solely in-frame clones and lacks some. The data show tens of thousands of clones, with 92% seen just once and less than 5% held by the top ten. Sequences were obtained from PBMCs. The receptors here all came from a human donor in good health. Some clones in this sample may be carry-over from other donors' samples.

This clone was seen only a few times. The V and J genes are TRBV5-6 and TRBJ1-2; D perhaps matches TRBD1 (5 bases). In germline, CDR1 is SGHDT, CDR2 YYEEEE. V was pared by 0 bases and J by 4 bases, with 16 bases between. The CDR3 consists of 16 residues. Here the CDR3 reads CASSLVEGARSYGYTF. The CDR3 DNA follows: TGTGCCAGCAGCTTGGTAGAAGGGGCCCGCTCCTATGGCTACACCTTC.

The CDR3 region has the DNA TGCGCCAGCAGCCAAGGACAGGGTGGCAACTATGGCTACACCTTC. It specifies CASSQGQGGNYGYTF. J is TRBJ1-2 and V is TRBV4-1; 7 bases match TRBD1. Germline trimming cut 1 base from V and 2 bases from J; bases unmatched to any gene: 4. The CDR3 length is 15 residues. Per germline, CDR1 MGHRA and CDR2 YSYEKL.

This sequence joins TRBV29-1 and TRBJ1-2; D remains ambiguous. The V end lost 7 bases, the J end lost 1 base, and 7 bases lay between the germline ends. The CDR3 runs to 11 residues. Per the germline V gene, CDR1 is SQVTM and CDR2 is ANQGSEA. CDR3 residues: CSGLLNYGYTF. The CDR3 region has the DNA TGCAGCGGGCTTCTTAACTATGGCTACACCTTC.

This chain joins TRBV6-5 and TRBJ2-7, with a weak D call TRBD1 (5 bases). CDR3 length equals 15 residues. The V end was cut by 0 bases, the J end by 4 bases, with 13 bases between. The V gene's germline CDR1 is MNHEY and CDR2 SVGAGI. CDR3 DNA: TGTGCCAGCAGTTACTCGAGTCAGGGTTATTACGAGCAGTACTTC. Translation gives CASSYSSQGYYEQYF.

The chain carries TRBV7-9 and TRBJ2-2; D is undetermined. Trimming took 1 base from V and 4 from J, leaving 10 bases between them. Germline loops: CDR1 SEHNR, CDR2 FQNEAQ (reference sequence). This CDR3 region has 15 residues. This chain's CDR3 is CASSLGSQATGELFF. In DNA, the CDR3 is TGTGCCAGCAGCTTAGGGTCCCAGGCCACCGGGGAGCTGTTTTTT.

V is TRBV11-1 and J is TRBJ1-1; 8 positions match TRBD1. The CDR3 has 15 residues. Per the germline V gene, CDR1 is SGHAT and CDR2 is FQDESV (reference sequence). V was clipped by 4 bases and J by 9 bases; unmatched bases: 13. The CDR3 sequence: CASSSDVGTGWKAFF. The CDR3, as DNA: TGTGCCAGCAGCTCCGACGTTGGGACAGGTTGGAAAGCTTTCTTT.

Here the CDR3 DNA reads TGTGCCAGCAGCTTAGTTGGGGGCCCGACTAATGAAAAACTGTTTTTT. Residues: CASSLVGGPTNEKLFF. The chain joins TRBV7-9 to TRBJ1-4; D might be TRBD1 (6 bases). The CDR3 loop spans 16 amino acids. In germline, CDR1 is SEHNR, CDR2 FQNEAQ (reference sequence). Trimming shortened V by 1 base and J by 2 bases, and 11 bases separated the two germline ends.

J is TRBJ2-3 and V is TRBV2, with 7 nucleotides matching TRBD1. In germline, CDR1 is SNHLY, CDR2 FYNNEI. The CDR3 length is 15 residues. After removal of 6 bases from V and 4 bases from J, the junction contained 10 bases not matched to a gene. The CDR3 nucleotides read TGTGCCAGCAGGGCGACAGGGATGAGGGCAGATACGCAGTATTTT. It is translated as CASRATGMRADTQYF.

The chain employs TRBV19 and TRBJ2-2; D is perhaps TRBD1 (5 bases). The V gene lost 0 bases and the J gene lost 5 bases, with 13 bases spanning the gap. The CDR3 is 16 amino acids. CDR1 LNHDA and CDR2 SQIVND come from the germline V gene (reference sequence). CDR3 DNA sequence: TGTGCCAGTAGTATAGAGACCCACAGGAGTACCGGGGAGCTGTTTTTT. Its translation: CASSIETHRSTGELFF.

The chain couples TRBV2 to TRBJ1-2; D ambiguous. From germline, CDR1 is SNHLY and CDR2 FYNNEI. The CDR3 length is 12 residues. V gave up 3 bases and J gave up 8 bases, with 10 bases separating them. CDR3 nucleotides: TGTGCCAGCAGTGAGCCGGGGTGGGGCTACACCTTC. Translated: CASSEPGWGYTF.

This clone was recorded once. V is TRBV30 and J is TRBJ1-4, with a possible D match to TRBD1 (6 bases). The V gene's germline CDR1 is GTSNPN and CDR2 SVGIG (reference sequence). V lost 1 base to trimming and J lost 11 bases, with 11 bases between them. This CDR3 has 12 amino acids. The CDR3 sequence: CAWSASTGKLFF. In DNA, the CDR3 is TGTGCCTGGAGTGCATCGACAGGCAAACTGTTTTTT.

This sequence joins TRBV18 and TRBJ1-1; no reliable D call. Germline V CDR1 and CDR2: KGHSH, LQKENI. The CDR3 is 13 residues long. V dropped 4 bases and J dropped 7 bases, with 13 bases sitting between them. This CDR3 is CASSLPQRVEAFF. The CDR3 DNA is TGTGCCAGCTCACTGCCCCAGAGGGTTGAAGCTTTCTTT.

The chain has TRBV2 and TRBJ2-7, with a tentative D call TRBD1 (6 bases). V was cut by 6 bases and J by 5 bases, with 11 bases left in between. The length of the CDR3 is 12 residues. The germline V gene has CDR1 SNHLY and CDR2 FYNNEI. CDR3 region: CASRLQGDEQYF. The CDR3 DNA reads TGTGCCAGCAGGTTACAGGGAGACGAGCAGTACTTC. Complete variable domain (other parts from reference TRBV2 and TRBJ2-7): EPEVTQTPSHQVTQMGQEVILRCVPISNHLYFYWYRQILGQKVEFLVSFYNNEISEKSEIFDDQFSVERPDGSNFTLKIRSTKLEDSAMYFCASRLQGDEQYFGPGTRLTVT.

The genes are TRBV4-1 and TRBJ2-1, with D uncertain. The CDR3 runs 13 residues. V lost 6 bases and J 5 bases, leaving 11 bases between the germline ends. In germline, CDR1 is MGHRA, CDR2 YSYEKL. DNA for the CDR3: TGCGCCAGCAGTCGCACTCAAAACAATGAGCAGTTCTTC. It specifies CASSRTQNNEQFF.